Below are 27 T cell receptor beta chains sequenced from a single sample in a study of blood T cell repertoires in COVID-19. Produced via immunoSEQ multiplex PCR; TCRdb's table is partial and in-frame only. The sample shows more than 45,000 clones, 75% to 90% of them seen only once. Specimen: peripheral blood. All receptors derive from a man older than 75 with acute or convalescent COVID-19.

V gene TRBV9 combines with J gene TRBJ2-2, with TRBD2 matching over 11 bases. The CDR3 loop spans 17 amino acids. The trim removed 3 bases at V and 0 bases at J, leaving 4 bases unmatched. CDR1 and CDR2 (germline): SGDLS, YYNGEE. CDR3 nucleotide sequence: TGTGCCAGCAGCGGACTAGCGGGGCGTGCGAACACCGGGGAGCTGTTTTTT. Its translation: CASSGLAGRANTGELFF.

This clone was counted once. The chain carries TRBV7-2 and TRBJ2-3; 8 positions match TRBD1. The CDR3 runs to 13 residues. CDR1 is SGHTA and CDR2 is FQGNSA in the germline V gene. V shed 11 bases and J 3 bases; nucleotides not matched to a gene: 7. DNA for the CDR3: TGTGCCGGAACGACAGGGGTGACAGATACGCAGTATTTT. Protein product: CAGTTGVTDTQYF.

This clone has only a few counts. The chain uses TRBV29-1 and TRBJ1-1, with D perhaps matching TRBD1 (5 bases). There are 12 residues in the CDR3. Germline V gene sequence: CDR1 SQVTM, CDR2 ANQGSEA. Trimming took 7 bases from V and 0 from J, leaving 9 bases between them. The CDR3 loop is CSGDSLNTEAFF. In DNA form, the CDR3 reads TGCAGCGGCGACAGTCTGAACACTGAAGCTTTCTTT. Full variable domain (rest looked up from reference TRBV29-1 and TRBJ1-1): SAVISQKPSRDICQRGTSLTIQCQVDSQVTMMFWYRQQPGQSLTLIATANQGSEATYESGFVIDKFPISRPNLTFSTLTVSNMSPEDSSIYLCSGDSLNTEAFFGQGTRLTVV.

In its sample, this clone was seen a few times. The chain has TRBV25-1 and TRBJ1-3; D gene unclear. Trimming cost V 2 bases and J 2 bases, with 7 bases left between them. The CDR3 is 14 amino acids. The V gene's germline CDR1 is MGHDK and CDR2 SYGVNS. DNA of the CDR3: TGTGCCAGCAGTGAAGAGGCTACTGGAAACACCATATATTTT. It is translated as CASSEEATGNTIYF.

This chain joins TRBV2 and TRBJ1-5; 8 nucleotides line up with TRBD1. Germline-derived CDR1 and CDR2 are SNHLY and FYNNEI. V gave up 4 bases and J gave up 4 bases; unmatched junction bases: 6. The CDR3 runs 15 residues. The CDR3 DNA is TGTGCCAGCAGTGGGGACAGGTTCCCTAATCAGCCCCAGCATTTT. Translating it yields CASSGDRFPNQPQHF.

Only a few counts were recorded for this clone. The chain recombines TRBV7-2 with TRBJ2-1; 12 bases fit TRBD2. The CDR3 contains 15 residues. V was pared by 6 bases and J by 2 bases, with 2 bases of the junction left unmatched. From germline, CDR1 is SGHTA and CDR2 FQGNSA. The CDR3 nucleotides are TGTGCCAGCAGACGGACTAGCGGGGCCTACAATGAGCAGTTCTTC. It is translated as CASRRTSGAYNEQFF.

The V and J genes are TRBV19 and TRBJ1-1, with 11 bases that match TRBD1. CDR3 length: 15 residues. Trimming took 6 bases from V and 0 from J; bases not matched to a gene: 3. Germline V gene data show CDR1 as LNHDA and CDR2 as SQIVND (reference sequence). CDR3 in DNA: TGTGCCAGTAGGAGGACAGGGGGCCTGAACACTGAAGCTTTCTTT. This encodes CASRRTGGLNTEAFF.

The chain has TRBV6-4 and TRBJ2-3, with 7 bases lining up with TRBD2. Losses at the gene ends were 5 bases for V and 1 base for J; bases not matched to a gene: 6. The CDR3 contains 15 residues. CDR1 and CDR2 (germline): MRHNA, SNTAGT. CDR3: CASSFRAGGTDTQYF. The CDR3, as DNA: TGTGCCAGCAGTTTCCGGGCGGGGGGCACAGATACGCAGTATTTT.

This clone has more than one count but fewer than ten. The J gene is TRBJ2-2, the V gene TRBV27; 7 nucleotides agree with TRBD1. With V trimmed by 6 bases and J by 2 bases, 9 bases remained unmatched. Germline CDR1 and CDR2: MNHEY and SMNVEV (reference sequence). There are 16 residues in the CDR3. This CDR3 reads CASSSPHRGNTGELFF. CDR3 coding DNA: TGTGCCAGCAGCTCCCCCCACAGGGGTAACACCGGGGAGCTGTTTTTT.

The V call is TRBV7-9, the J call TRBJ2-3; 13 bases agree with TRBD2. CDR1 is SEHNR, CDR2 FQNEAQ, per germline (reference sequence). The trim removed 5 bases at V and 5 bases at J, leaving 10 bases unmatched. The CDR3 is made up of 17 amino acids. DNA of the CDR3: TGTGCCAGCAGCCCCTGGACTAGCGGGGGAGGGGGAGATACGCAGTATTTT. Its translation: CASSPWTSGGGGDTQYF.

The CDR3 DNA reads TGTGCCAGCAGCGTAGGGGGGACTAGCGGGGCCGTAGCCAAAAACATTCAGTACTTC. This sequence encodes CASSVGGTSGAVAKNIQYF. V and J are TRBV9 and TRBJ2-4, with TRBD2 matching over 13 bases. Germline V CDR1 and CDR2: SGDLS, YYNGEE. The CDR3 has 19 amino acids. V shed 0 bases, J shed 0 bases, and the junction held 6 bases outside the gene matches.

This clone was detected once. CDR3 protein: CASSLATGYGYTF. CDR3 DNA: TGTGCCAGCAGTTTAGCGACAGGGTATGGCTACACCTTC. The chain joins TRBV12-3 or TRBV12-4 to TRBJ1-2; 7 nucleotides line up with TRBD1. The CDR3 is 13 amino acids. Trimming took 0 bases from V and 5 from J; bases not matched to a gene: 0.

The J gene is TRBJ2-5, the V gene TRBV7-2; D is unclear. CDR1 is SGHTA, CDR2 FQGNSA, per germline. The CDR3 runs 15 residues. V gave up 1 base and J gave up 5 bases, with 14 bases separating them. The CDR3 nucleotides are TGTGCCAGCAGCTTAGGTTCTTACTACTCCGAGACCCAGTACTTC. Its translation is CASSLGSYYSETQYF.

This clone appeared once. The V gene is TRBV3-1 (or the pseudogene TRBV3-2), the J gene TRBJ2-3; the D is unclear. The germline gives CDR1 LGHDT, CDR2 YNNKEL (reference sequence). Deletions cut 1 base from V and 2 bases from J, with 7 bases between. The CDR3 covers 14 residues. The CDR3 DNA follows: TGTGCCAGCAGCCAAGCCAGATACACAGATACGCAGTATTTT. Amino acids: CASSQARYTDTQYF.

The chain uses TRBV18 and TRBJ2-2, with TRBD2 matching over 7 bases. Germline CDR1 reads KGHSH; CDR2 reads LQKENI. The CDR3 has 15 amino acids. Trimming cost V 3 bases and J 5 bases; bases outside gene matches: 6. The CDR3 region has the DNA TGTGCCAGCTCACCGGCGCCAGCGGGAACCGGGGAGCTGTTTTTT. Translated, it gives CASSPAPAGTGELFF.

This chain joins TRBV19 and TRBJ1-2; 9 nucleotides match TRBD1. This CDR3 spans 16 amino acids. Germline trimming cut 6 bases from V and 0 bases from J; bases unmatched to any gene: 8. The germline CDR1 and CDR2 sequences are LNHDA and SQIVND (reference sequence). In DNA, the CDR3 is TGTGCCAGTAGGCCTCAAGGGACAGGGACTAACTATGGCTACACCTTC. Its protein is CASRPQGTGTNYGYTF. The variable domain in full, with the rest retrieved from reference TRBV19 and TRBJ1-2, is DGGITQSPKYLFRKEGQNVTLSCEQNLNHDAMYWYRQDPGQGLRLIYYSQIVNDFQKGDIAEGYSVSREKKESFPLTVTSAQKNPTAFYLCASRPQGTGTNYGYTFGSGTRLTVV.

The genes are TRBV19 and TRBJ1-5, with TRBD1 as a possible D gene (6 bases). The CDR3 is 19 residues long. Germline V CDR1 and CDR2: LNHDA, SQIVND (reference sequence). Trimming shortened V by 5 bases and J by 2 bases, and 25 bases separated the two germline ends. CDR3 residues: CASSGPALQGARGNQPQHF. In DNA form, the CDR3 reads TGTGCCAGTAGTGGCCCCGCTCTACAGGGCGCAAGGGGCAATCAGCCCCAGCATTTT.

This clone is deemed medium-sized. The chain uses TRBV4-3 and TRBJ1-1, with a tentative D call TRBD1 (5 bases). Germline V lookup: CDR1 LGHNA, CDR2 YSLEER. Deletions cut 1 base from V and 5 bases from J, with 11 bases between. This CDR3 region has 14 residues. The CDR3, as DNA: TGCGCCAGCAGCCAAGTCCCAGGGCAGACTGAAGCTTTCTTT. It specifies CASSQVPGQTEAFF.

The chain links TRBV10-3 to TRBJ1-1, with 7 bases lining up with TRBD1. The germline V gene has CDR1 ENHRY and CDR2 SYGVKD. This CDR3 contains 14 residues. The J segment lost 1 base and the V segment lost 6 bases, leaving 5 bases of the junction unmatched. The CDR3, as DNA: TGTGCCATCAGCCTGGGACAGACGAACACTGAAGCTTTCTTT. It specifies CAISLGQTNTEAFF.

The chain combines TRBV7-8 with TRBJ2-1, with 12 bases fitting TRBD2. Germline loops: CDR1 SGHVS, CDR2 FQNEAQ. The CDR3 has 17 residues. J gave up 7 bases and V 2 bases, and 9 bases lay outside the gene matches. CDR3 bases: TGTGCCAGCAGCTTAAGGTCCGGGACTAGCGGGTGGAATGAGCAGTTCTTC. Its protein is CASSLRSGTSGWNEQFF. The full variable domain, with the rest looked up from reference TRBV7-8 and TRBJ2-1, is GAGVSQSPRYKVAKRGQDVALRCDPISGHVSLFWYQQALGQGPEFLTYFQNEAQLDKSGLPSDRFFAERPEGSVSTLKIQRTQQEDSAVYLCASSLRSGTSGWNEQFFGPGTRLTVL.

The rearrangement links TRBV6-5 to TRBJ2-3, with D maybe TRBD2 (5 bases). Trimming left V 2 bases short and J 6 bases short, with 12 bases between. Germline lookup yields CDR1 MNHEY and CDR2 SVGAGI. CDR3 length: 14 amino acids. The CDR3 protein is CASSYQNRGDTQYF. CDR3 nucleotides: TGTGCCAGCAGTTACCAAAACCGCGGGGATACGCAGTATTTT.

This chain's CDR3 is CASSSRQEPTDTQYF. CDR3 DNA: TGTGCCAGCAGCTCCCGACAGGAACCCACAGATACGCAGTATTTT. The chain uses TRBV3-1 (or the pseudogene TRBV3-2) and TRBJ2-3; weak D call: TRBD1 (6 bases). Deletions cut 5 bases from V and 2 bases from J, with 14 bases between. The CDR3 contains 15 residues. Germline V gene data show CDR1 as LGHDT and CDR2 as YNNKEL (reference sequence).

J is TRBJ1-1 and V is TRBV7-6; D remains unclear. Trimming took 3 bases from V and 5 from J, leaving 10 bases between them. The CDR3 totals 13 residues. The germline gives CDR1 SGHVS, CDR2 FNYEAQ. CDR3 amino acids: CASSLATGTEAFF. CDR3 nucleotide sequence: TGTGCCAGCAGCTTGGCCACGGGGACTGAAGCTTTCTTT.

This chain links TRBV7-2 with TRBJ1-5; 9 nucleotides match TRBD1. This CDR3 has 17 residues. J was trimmed by 1 base and V by 5 bases; bases with no gene match: 9. Germline V CDR1 and CDR2: SGHTA, FQGNSA. The CDR3 sequence: CASSRRGGQGSNQPQHF. Here the CDR3 DNA reads TGTGCCAGCAGCCGGAGGGGAGGACAGGGGAGCAATCAGCCCCAGCATTTT.

The V and J genes are TRBV21-1 and TRBJ2-7; TRBD1 is the table's D call, not checked against the DNA. TRBV21-1 is a pseudogene segment. The CDR3 covers 17 residues. In DNA, the CDR3 is TGTGCCAGCAGCAAAGAGTCGAGGGACAAAGGATGGTACGAGCAGTACTTC. It is translated as CASSKESRDKGWYEQYF.

The rearrangement joins TRBV28 to TRBJ1-2; TRBD1 agrees at 7 bases. The junction had 2 bases not matched to a gene; V was cut back by 7 bases and J by 6 bases. The CDR3 runs 11 residues. Germline V CDR1 and CDR2: MDHEN, SYDVKM. The CDR3 reads CASTTGDGYTF. The CDR3 DNA reads as TGTGCCAGCACTACAGGGGATGGCTACACCTTC.

This chain uses TRBV7-2 with TRBJ1-1, with TRBD1 matching over 8 bases. Germline V gene lookup returns CDR1 SGHTA and CDR2 FQGNSA. The CDR3 totals 14 residues. The junction had 6 bases not matched to a gene; V was cut back by 5 bases and J by 4 bases. The DNA of the CDR3 is TGTGCCAGCAGCCCCCAGGGGGCCGGCACTGAAGCTTTCTTT. As protein: CASSPQGAGTEAFF.